Listed below are T cell receptor beta chains from one sample, sequenced in a study of CD8 T cells in Susac syndrome. From the immunoSEQ multiplex PCR reads, TCRdb called clonotypes with MiXCR, one entry per CDR3 protein. The sample holds 80,000 or so distinct CDR3 sequences, roughly 94% seen once. The sequenced material came from CD8+ T cells from PBMCs. These receptors came from a human donor with Susac syndrome. Both conserved end residues are part of each CDR3. D genes are given only for firm matches. The listing skips clone size in some rows; elsewhere it reads once, few, many or a size class.

J gene,CDR3 length,D gene,clone size,V gene,CDR3 DNA,CDR3 protein
TRBJ2-1,11,-,once,TRBV4-1,TGCGCCAGCAGCCAAGTTCGCGAGCAGTTCTTC,CASSQVREQFF
TRBJ2-4,14,TRBD1,-,TRBV5-6,TGTGCCAGCAGCTCGGGACAGGGGAGGAACATTCAGTACTTC,CASSSGQGRNIQYF
TRBJ1-5,16,TRBD1,-,TRBV18,TGTGCCAGCTCACCACCGTCAGGGGGCTATGGTCAGCCCCAGCATTTT,CASSPPSGGYGQPQHF
TRBJ1-1,15,-,-,TRBV19,TGTGCCAGTAGCATCTCCCCAGTTGAGAACACTGAAGCTTTCTTT,CASSISPVENTEAFF
TRBJ1-1,16,TRBD1,-,TRBV7-2,TGTGCCAGCAGCACCTGGGACAGGGGATTGAACACTGAAGCTTTCTTT,CASSTWDRGLNTEAFF
TRBJ2-3,14,TRBD2,-,TRBV5-1,TGCGCCAGCAGTTGGACTAGCCTTACAGATACGCAGTATTTT,CASSWTSLTDTQYF
TRBJ1-4,15,-,-,TRBV4-1,TGCGCCAGCAGTCGGACGGTTGGGGGTCGGGAAAAACTGGTTTTT,CASSRTVGGREKLVF
TRBJ1-4,12,TRBD1,-,TRBV27,TGTGCCAGCCGGACAGGGGATGAAAAACTGTTTTTT,CASRTGDEKLFF
TRBJ1-2,13,-,-,TRBV20-1,TGCAGTGCGTCCGGGTCAGCTAACTATGGCTACACCTTC,CSASGSANYGYTF
TRBJ2-5,15,TRBD1,once,TRBV5-4,TGTGCCAGCAGCGCGAAACAGGGGATAGGAGAGACCCAGTACTTC,CASSAKQGIGETQYF
TRBJ2-7,12,-,-,TRBV9,TGTGCCAGCAGCTCCACGGGACACGAGCAGTACTTC,CASSSTGHEQYF
TRBJ2-7,13,-,-,TRBV7-2,TGTGCCAGCAGCTCGGGACTGGGGACCGAGCAGTACTTC,CASSSGLGTEQYF
TRBJ2-1,16,TRBD2,-,TRBV20-1,TGCAGTGCTAGACCCACTAGCGGGGGGTTTTACAATGAGCAGTTCTTC,CSARPTSGGFYNEQFF
TRBJ2-2,14,TRBD1,-,TRBV2,TGTGCCACTCCGGACAGGTTGGGGACCGGGGAGCTGTTTTTT,CATPDRLGTGELFF
TRBJ2-7,14,-,-,TRBV20-1,TGCAGTGCTAGAGATTTAAGAAGCTCCTACGAGCAGTACTTC,CSARDLRSSYEQYF
TRBJ2-5,15,-,-,TRBV3-1,TGTGCCAGCAGCCCGTACACAGTCCTCCAAGAGACCCAGTACTTC,CASSPYTVLQETQYF
TRBJ1-5,14,TRBD1,-,TRBV27,TGTGCCAGCAGTCCTTCGACAGGGGGCCGGCCCCAGCATTTT,CASSPSTGGRPQHF
TRBJ1-1,12,-,-,TRBV6-2/TRBV6-3,TGTGCCAGCAGTTACTCGGCCACTGAAGCTTTCTTT,CASSYSATEAFF
TRBJ1-5,11,-,-,TRBV12-2,TGTGCAAGTCGCTTAGACGAGCCCCAGCATTTT,CASRLDEPQHF
TRBJ2-7,16,TRBD2,once,TRBV9,TGTGCCAGCAGCGTAGATCGGCGGGGGGACCGCTCCGAGCAGTACTTC,CASSVDRRGDRSEQYF
TRBJ1-5,16,-,-,TRBV7-8,TGTGCCAGCAGCTTAGGGGAGGGGGTTAGCAATCAGCCCCAGCATTTT,CASSLGEGVSNQPQHF
TRBJ2-1,14,-,-,TRBV12-3/TRBV12-4,TGTGCCAGCAGTTTGGAGGGATCCTACAATGAGCAGTTCTTC,CASSLEGSYNEQFF
TRBJ2-7,15,-,-,TRBV9,TGTGCCAGCAGCGTAGAGGGCGGGGGCACGGGCGAGCAGTACTTC,CASSVEGGGTGEQYF
TRBJ2-2,17,-,-,TRBV6-1,TGTGCCAGCAGCTTGAGAGCGACGAGGGGGATTTCCGGGGAGCTGTTTTTT,CASSLRATRGISGELFF
TRBJ2-7,12,-,-,TRBV7-9,TGTGCCAGCAGCGCCCGGGGGTACGAGCAGTACTTC,CASSARGYEQYF
TRBJ2-5,14,-,-,TRBV7-9,TGTGCCAGCAGTTCCGTGGCCCGGCCAGAGACCCAGTACTTC,CASSSVARPETQYF
TRBJ1-1,16,-,-,TRBV20-1,TGCAGTGCTAGAGATTTCCAGGAGATAATGAACACTGAAGCTTTCTTT,CSARDFQEIMNTEAFF
TRBJ1-1,14,-,-,TRBV6-2/TRBV6-3,TGTGCCAGCAGTTACGGAGGACAAAACACTGAAGCTTTCTTT,CASSYGGQNTEAFF
TRBJ2-5,13,-,-,TRBV12-3/TRBV12-4,TGTGCCAGCAGTTCGGCAGGGAGAGAGACCCAGTACTTC,CASSSAGRETQYF
TRBJ2-5,12,-,-,TRBV28,TGTGCCAGCAGTTCCGCGTGGGAGACCCAGTACTTC,CASSSAWETQYF
TRBJ2-3,13,TRBD1,-,TRBV11-1,TGTGCCAGCAGGGGGACAGGGTGGAATACGCAGTATTTT,CASRGTGWNTQYF
TRBJ2-4,15,-,-,TRBV27,TGTGCCAGCAGCTCGGGATGGGGAGCCAAAAACATTCAGTACTTC,CASSSGWGAKNIQYF
TRBJ1-2,13,-,-,TRBV27,TGTGCCAGCAGCCGGACGGGCGGTTACGGCTACACCTTC,CASSRTGGYGYTF
TRBJ1-1,13,-,-,TRBV6-5,TGTGCCAGCAGTTCCCACCCGGGGGCTGAAGCTTTCTTT,CASSSHPGAEAFF
TRBJ2-7,15,TRBD2,-,TRBV6-1,TGTGCCAGCAGTGAAAGACTAGCGGGGGCCTACGAGCAGTACTTC,CASSERLAGAYEQYF
TRBJ2-1,12,-,-,TRBV25-1,TGTGCCAGCAGTGAATCCGGTAATGAGCAGTTCTTC,CASSESGNEQFF
TRBJ1-2,10,-,-,TRBV30,TGTGCCTGGAGTTCCGGAGGCTACACCTTC,CAWSSGGYTF
TRBJ2-7,14,-,-,TRBV19,TGTGCCAGCTCCCCGGGTTCCGGCCCCTACGAGCAGTACTTC,CASSPGSGPYEQYF
TRBJ2-7,16,-,-,TRBV5-1,TGCGCCAGCAGCTTGGACAGGAGAAGTTTTGTTCACGAGCAGTACTTC,CASSLDRRSFVHEQYF
TRBJ2-7,15,TRBD2,-,TRBV14,TGTGCCAGCAGCCAATGGGAGGGTCTCCCCTACGAGCAGTACTTC,CASSQWEGLPYEQYF
TRBJ2-5,16,-,-,TRBV6-2/TRBV6-3,TGTGCCAGCAGTTACGTGGAGGGAGTAACAAAAGAGACCCAGTACTTC,CASSYVEGVTKETQYF
TRBJ2-1,15,TRBD2,-,TRBV7-3,TGTGCCAGCAGCCCAGGTGGCGGGGGGGCAGATGAGCAGTTCTTC,CASSPGGGGADEQFF
TRBJ1-2,14,-,once,TRBV20-1,TGCAGTGCTAAAGAGGGCGTCGGACCTTCTGGCTACACCTTC,CSAKEGVGPSGYTF
TRBJ2-1,16,TRBD2,-,TRBV7-9,TGTGCCAGCAGCTTAGAGGCGGGGGAATCCTACAATGAGCAGTTCTTC,CASSLEAGESYNEQFF
TRBJ2-7,14,TRBD1,-,TRBV7-8,TGTGCCAGCAGCTTCCGGACAGGATCCTACGAGCAGTACTTC,CASSFRTGSYEQYF
TRBJ1-2,12,-,-,TRBV7-2,TGTGCCAGCAGCTTGGAGCGCTATGGCTACACCTTC,CASSLERYGYTF
TRBJ1-1,16,TRBD1,-,TRBV5-4,TGTGCCAGCAGCTTGGCCACCGGGACAGGGCCCACTGAAGCTTTCTTT,CASSLATGTGPTEAFF
TRBJ1-5,14,TRBD1,-,TRBV28,TGTGCCAGCAGACCAACAGGGGGCGGTCAGCCCCAGCATTTT,CASRPTGGGQPQHF
TRBJ2-7,13,TRBD1,-,TRBV20-1,TGCAGTGCTACGGACAGGGATTTCTACGAGCAGTACTTC,CSATDRDFYEQYF
TRBJ2-7,15,TRBD1,-,TRBV12-3/TRBV12-4,TGTGCCAGCAGTTCTAGGGACAGGGGGGTCCACGAGCAGTACTTC,CASSSRDRGVHEQYF
TRBJ2-2,16,TRBD2,-,TRBV29-1,TGCAGCGTTCGGACCGGACTAGCGGGGATCACCGGGGAGCTGTTTTTT,CSVRTGLAGITGELFF
TRBJ2-7,12,-,-,TRBV14,TGTGCCAGCAGCCAAGTCGGGGGAGTCGAGTACTTC,CASSQVGGVEYF
TRBJ1-1,15,-,-,TRBV7-9,TGTGCCAGCAGCCTAAAGGAGGGAAGGTACACTGAAGCTTTCTTT,CASSLKEGRYTEAFF
TRBJ1-6,14,-,-,TRBV27,TGTGCCAGCAGCTCCCTGACAGAGAATTCACCCCTCCACTTT,CASSSLTENSPLHF
TRBJ2-3,11,-,few,TRBV18,TGTGCCAGCTCACCAGGGGATACGCAGTATTTT,CASSPGDTQYF
TRBJ2-2,14,TRBD1,-,TRBV29-1,TGCAGCGTACTGGACAGGGGAGTCACCGGGGAGCTGTTTTTT,CSVLDRGVTGELFF
TRBJ2-2,16,-,once,TRBV5-4,TGTGCCAGCAGCTTGGAGGCGGGGTGGAACACCGGGGAGCTGTTTTTT,CASSLEAGWNTGELFF